The 18 T cell receptor beta chains below come from one sample, sequenced in a study of early T cells in non-severe SARS-CoV-2 infection. TCRdb ran MiXCR on the 5' RACE reads and lists one entry per CDR3 protein. In the table there are some 61,000 distinct CDR3 sequences, 7.5% to 9.5% of which are singletons. The input for sequencing was whole blood, taken at baseline. These receptors were obtained from an adult who was a healthcare worker with PCR-confirmed SARS-CoV-2 infection or an uninfected control (not recorded which).

The rearrangement uses TRBV12-3 or TRBV12-4 and TRBJ1-5; D is ambiguous. Trimming shortened V by 3 bases and J by 2 bases, and 5 bases separated the two germline ends. CDR3 length equals 13 residues. The CDR3 reads CASSFWGNQPQHF. Here the CDR3 DNA reads TGTGCCAGCAGTTTTTGGGGCAATCAGCCCCAGCATTTT.

This clonotype occurred many times. V is TRBV2 and J is TRBJ2-7, with 7 positions matching TRBD1. Germline V gene sequence: CDR1 SNHLY, CDR2 FYNNEI. J was trimmed by 2 bases and V by 6 bases; bases with no gene match: 4. The CDR3 has 13 residues. The CDR3 loop reads CASRTGPPYEQYF. DNA of the CDR3: TGTGCCAGCAGGACAGGGCCGCCCTACGAGCAGTACTTC.

This clonotype has a count of ten or more. This chain links TRBV10-3 with TRBJ2-7; 9 positions agree with TRBD2. The germline gives CDR1 ENHRY, CDR2 SYGVKD. The J segment lost 4 bases and the V segment lost 2 bases, leaving 3 bases of the junction unmatched. This CDR3 is built from 14 residues. Here the CDR3 reads CAISETSGQYEQYF. CDR3 bases: TGTGCCATCAGTGAGACTAGCGGGCAATACGAGCAGTACTTC.

This clonotype has ten or more counts. V and J are TRBV12-5 and TRBJ2-1; TRBD2 matches at 9 bases. Trimming at V came to 7 bases and at J to 5 bases, leaving 12 bases not matched to a gene. This CDR3 contains 16 residues. Germline V gives CDR1 LGHNT, CDR2 FRNRAP. CDR3 DNA: TGTGCTAGTGCCCTTGGAGCGGGAGGACCCAACAATGAGCAGTTCTTC. Translating it yields CASALGAGGPNNEQFF.

This clonotype was counted only a few times. This CDR3 is CASSSISERELFF. CDR3 coding DNA: TGCGCCAGCAGCTCTATTAGCGAGCGGGAGCTGTTTTTT. V is TRBV5-1 and J is TRBJ2-2, with a possible D match to TRBD2 (5 bases). The V gene's germline CDR1 is SGHRS and CDR2 YFSETQ. This CDR3 comprises 13 residues. Trimming took 3 bases from V and 9 from J, leaving 12 bases between them.

The chain links TRBV30 to TRBJ2-3; no firm D call. The germline V gene encodes CDR1 GTSNPN and CDR2 SVGIG (reference sequence). V was trimmed by 4 bases and J by 2 bases, leaving 10 bases between them. CDR3 length: 13 amino acids. CDR3 DNA: TGTGCCTGGAAACGAGGATCCACAGATACGCAGTATTTT. This gives the protein CAWKRGSTDTQYF.

The V gene is TRBV6-1, the J gene TRBJ1-1, with no clear D. Germline assignment: CDR1 MNHNS and CDR2 SASEGT. Trimming shortened V by 7 bases and J by 4 bases, and 10 bases separated the two germline ends. This CDR3 comprises 12 residues. The CDR3 DNA sequence: TGTGCCAGCAATGGACCGCCCACTGAAGCTTTCTTT. Encoded protein: CASNGPPTEAFF.

This clonotype showed up just a few times. The V and J genes are TRBV11-1 and TRBJ2-7; 9 nucleotides match TRBD2. Germline V gene sequence: CDR1 SGHAT, CDR2 FQDESV (reference sequence). This CDR3 has 14 amino acids. V lost 5 bases to trimming and J lost 9 bases; unmatched junction nucleotides: 11. The CDR3 DNA follows: TGTGCCAGCAGCGAGACTAGCGGACCCTATGTGCAGTACTTC. It is translated as CASSETSGPYVQYF. The full variable domain, its missing parts supplied by reference TRBV11-1 and TRBJ2-7, is EAEVAQSPRYKITEKSQAVAFWCDPISGHATLYWYRQILGQGPELLVQFQDESVVDDSQLPKDRFSAERLKGVDSTLKIQPAELGDSAMYLCASSETSGPYVQYFGPGTRLTVT.

The table lists this clonotype with many counts. V gene TRBV20-1 combines with J gene TRBJ2-1, with D possibly TRBD1 on 6 matching bases. Germline lookup yields CDR1 DFQATT and CDR2 SNEGSKA (reference sequence). Trimming took 4 bases from V and 8 from J, leaving 15 bases between them. The CDR3 runs to 13 residues. CDR3: CSAKDSRYDEQFF. The CDR3 nucleotides are TGCAGTGCTAAGGACAGCCGGTACGATGAGCAGTTCTTC.

The table lists this clonotype with many counts. The CDR3, as DNA: TGTGCCAGCAGTCAGACGGGACAGGGTAACTATGGCTACACCTTC. Translating gives CASSQTGQGNYGYTF. The V and J genes are TRBV2 and TRBJ1-2; 9 bases match TRBD1. The CDR3 runs to 15 residues. In germline, CDR1 is SNHLY, CDR2 FYNNEI. V was clipped by 5 bases and J by 1 base; unmatched bases: 5.

This clonotype was seen only a few times. The genes are TRBV18 and TRBJ1-1; no clear D. Germline values: CDR1 KGHSH, CDR2 LQKENI. The CDR3 is 14 amino acids. The V end lost 3 bases, the J end lost 1 base, and 9 bases lay between the germline ends. CDR3 nucleotide sequence: TGTGCCAGCTCACCGCTGGAGGGGAACACTGAAGCTTTCTTT. It codes for CASSPLEGNTEAFF. Full variable domain (outside the CDR3, taken from reference TRBV18 and TRBJ1-1): NAGVMQNPRHLVRRRGQEARLRCSPMKGHSHVYWYRQLPEEGLKFMVYLQKENIIDESGMPKERFSAEFPKEGPSILRIQQVVRGDSAAYFCASSPLEGNTEAFFGQGTRLTVV.

This clonotype has at least ten counts. V and J are TRBV24-1 and TRBJ2-2; the match to TRBD1 covers 9 bases. This CDR3 region has 16 residues. V shed 2 bases and J 4 bases; nucleotides not matched to a gene: 4. CDR1 and CDR2 (germline): KGHDR, SFDVKD. The CDR3 region is CATSDSGTGPTGELFF. In DNA, the CDR3 is TGTGCCACCAGTGATTCCGGGACAGGGCCCACCGGGGAGCTGTTTTTT.

This clonotype was seen repeatedly, ten times or more. The V and J genes are TRBV10-3 and TRBJ1-3; no definite D call. CDR1 and CDR2 (germline): ENHRY, SYGVKD. This CDR3 region has 13 residues. Deletions cut 0 bases from V and 7 bases from J, with 7 bases between. This CDR3 is CAISESEGNTIYF. The CDR3 coding sequence is TGTGCCATCAGTGAGTCGGAAGGTAACACCATATATTTT.

This clonotype was seen more than once but under ten times. The chain joins TRBV14 to TRBJ2-1, with D possibly TRBD2 on 5 matching bases. Germline V gene lookup returns CDR1 SGHDN and CDR2 FVKESK. V was trimmed by 4 bases and J by 0 bases, leaving 16 bases between them. The CDR3 length is 17 residues. CDR3 protein: CASSPSGVRRSYNEQFF. The CDR3 region has the DNA TGTGCCAGCAGCCCATCCGGGGTCCGCCGCTCCTACAATGAGCAGTTCTTC.

This clonotype was counted only a few times. J is TRBJ2-7 and V is TRBV19, with 8 bases fitting TRBD2. With V trimmed by 8 bases and J by 7 bases, 10 bases remained unmatched. This CDR3 is 13 amino acids long. Germline CDR1 reads LNHDA; CDR2 reads SQIVND (reference sequence). CDR3 bases: TGTGCCAGTTCCGGGACTAGGACGCAAGAGCAGTACTTC. Translated: CASSGTRTQEQYF. Supplemented by reference TRBV19 and TRBJ2-7, the full variable domain reads DGGITQSPKYLFRKEGQNVTLSCEQNLNHDAMYWYRQDPGQGLRLIYYSQIVNDFQKGDIAEGYSVSREKKESFPLTVTSAQKNPTAFYLCASSGTRTQEQYFGPGTRLTVT.

The chain joins TRBV27 to TRBJ1-2; D may be TRBD1 (6 bases). The germline gives CDR1 MNHEY, CDR2 SMNVEV (reference sequence). V lost 6 bases, J lost 7 bases, and 18 bases lay in between. CDR3 length: 14 amino acids. The CDR3 DNA sequence: TGTGCCAGCAGGACTGACAGGCGGGTCGGTGGCTACACCTTC. It translates to CASRTDRRVGGYTF.

This clonotype appeared a few times. Germline is not matched at one junction end, which may reflect a read error. The J gene is TRBJ1-1, the V gene TRBV13; the D is unclear. CDR3 size: 13 residues. Germline CDR1 PRHDT, CDR2 FYEKMQ (reference sequence). CDR3 coding DNA: TGTGCCAGCGGGCTGGGCGGGCGGACTGAAGTTTTCTTT. Protein: CASGLGGRTEVFF.

This clonotype was counted many times. The chain recombines TRBV7-9 with TRBJ2-1; no definite D call. This CDR3 spans 14 amino acids. V was clipped by 5 bases and J by 8 bases, with 16 bases between them. Germline V gene data show CDR1 as SEHNR and CDR2 as FQNEAQ (reference sequence). This CDR3 reads CASSPRNYSYEQFF. CDR3 sequence (DNA): TGTGCCAGCAGCCCTCGGAACTATTCTTATGAGCAGTTCTTC.